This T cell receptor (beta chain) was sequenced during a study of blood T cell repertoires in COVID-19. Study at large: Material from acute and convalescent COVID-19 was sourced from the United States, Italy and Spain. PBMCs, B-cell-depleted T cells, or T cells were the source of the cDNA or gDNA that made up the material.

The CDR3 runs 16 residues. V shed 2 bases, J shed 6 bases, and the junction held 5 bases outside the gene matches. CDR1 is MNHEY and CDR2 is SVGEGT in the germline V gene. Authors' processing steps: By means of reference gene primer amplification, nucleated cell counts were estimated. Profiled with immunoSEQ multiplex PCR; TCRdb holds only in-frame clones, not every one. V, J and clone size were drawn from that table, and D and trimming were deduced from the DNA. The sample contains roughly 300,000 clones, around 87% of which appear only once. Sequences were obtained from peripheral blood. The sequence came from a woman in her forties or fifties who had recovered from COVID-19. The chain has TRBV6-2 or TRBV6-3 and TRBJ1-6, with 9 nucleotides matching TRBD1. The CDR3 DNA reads TGTGCCAGCAGTTACCCACCGGGACAGGGTAATTCACCCCTCCACTTT. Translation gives CASSYPPGQGNSPLHF.